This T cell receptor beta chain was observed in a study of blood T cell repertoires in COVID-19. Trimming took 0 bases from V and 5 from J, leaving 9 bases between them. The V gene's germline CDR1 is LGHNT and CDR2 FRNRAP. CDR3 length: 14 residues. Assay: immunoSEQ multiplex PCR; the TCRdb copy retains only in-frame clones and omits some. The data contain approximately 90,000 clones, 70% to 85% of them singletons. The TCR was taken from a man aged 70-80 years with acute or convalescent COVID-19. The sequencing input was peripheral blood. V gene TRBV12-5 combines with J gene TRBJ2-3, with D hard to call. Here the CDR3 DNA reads TGTGCTAGTGGTTTGGTACCCCCAGGAGATACGCAGTATTTT. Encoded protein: CASGLVPPGDTQYF.